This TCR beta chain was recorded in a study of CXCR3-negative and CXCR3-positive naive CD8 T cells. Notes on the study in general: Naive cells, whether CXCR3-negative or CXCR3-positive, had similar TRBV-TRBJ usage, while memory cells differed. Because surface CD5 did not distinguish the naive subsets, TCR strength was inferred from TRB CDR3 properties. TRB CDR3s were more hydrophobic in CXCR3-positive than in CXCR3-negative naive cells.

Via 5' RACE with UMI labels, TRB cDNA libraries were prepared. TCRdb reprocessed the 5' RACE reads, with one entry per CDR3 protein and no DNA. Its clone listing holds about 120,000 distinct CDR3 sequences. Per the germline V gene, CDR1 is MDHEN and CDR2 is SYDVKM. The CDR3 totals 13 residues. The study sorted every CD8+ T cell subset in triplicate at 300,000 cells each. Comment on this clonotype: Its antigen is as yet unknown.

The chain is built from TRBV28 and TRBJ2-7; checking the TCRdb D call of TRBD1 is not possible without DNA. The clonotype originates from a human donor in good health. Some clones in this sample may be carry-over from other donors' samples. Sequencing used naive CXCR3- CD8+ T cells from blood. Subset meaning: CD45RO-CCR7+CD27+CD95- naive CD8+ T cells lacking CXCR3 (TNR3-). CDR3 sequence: CASRTPTAYEQYF.